The 27 T cell receptor beta chains below all came from one sample that was sequenced in a study of T-cell memory formation after mild COVID-19. One entry per CDR3 protein, called by TCRdb with MiXCR from the 5' RACE reads. This repertoire shows 400,000 to 550,000 distinct CDR3 sequences, 20% to 25% found once; its top ten account for around 12%. The sequencing input was PBMCs or a T cell subset sorted from them (not recorded which). The receptors shown here come from an adult woman who had mild COVID-19 (a few samples of this study predate the infection). Cell type and time point are not known.

The CDR3 DNA is TGTGCCAGCAGCGCCCTAGCGGGATCTAGCACAGATACGCAGTATTTT. Its translation: CASSALAGSSTDTQYF. This sequence joins TRBV9 and TRBJ2-3, with TRBD2 matching 9 bases. Germline CDR1 SGDLS, CDR2 YYNGEE. The CDR3 length is 16 residues. The V and J ends lost 3 bases and 0 bases, in that order; junction bases with no gene match: 5. Using reference TRBV9 and TRBJ2-3 for the parts outside the CDR3, the full variable domain is DSGVTQTPKHLITATGQRVTLRCSPRSGDLSVYWYQQSLDQGLQFLIQYYNGEERAKGNILERFSAQQFPDLHSELNLSSLELGDSALYFCASSALAGSSTDTQYFGPGTRLTVL.

Worth noting for this clonotype: A read error may account for a junction end that differs from germline. The chain employs TRBV20-1 and TRBJ2-3; no clear D gene. The germline V gene encodes CDR1 DFQATT and CDR2 SNEGSKA (reference sequence). This CDR3 comprises 11 residues. DNA of the CDR3: TGCAGTGCGAGAGGCCTAGATACGCAGTATTTT. Its protein is CSARGLDTQYF.

The rearrangement links TRBV7-7 to TRBJ1-2; D possibly corresponds to TRBD1 (5 bases). With 6 bases removed from V and 5 bases from J, the gap between germline ends came to 13 bases. CDR1 and CDR2 from the germline V gene are SSHAT and FNYEAQ (reference sequence). There are 13 residues in the CDR3. In DNA, the CDR3 is TGTGCCAGCAGACCAGCGACAGTTTATGGCTACACCTTC. This sequence encodes CASRPATVYGYTF.

The chain carries TRBV6-1 and TRBJ2-4, with TRBD2 identical over 9 bases. V was pared by 2 bases and J by 5 bases, with 7 bases of the junction left unmatched. This CDR3 contains 16 residues. The germline CDR1 and CDR2 sequences are MNHNS and SASEGT. For the CDR3, the DNA is TGTGCCAGCAGTGAACTGGCGGGGGGGGTTCAAAACATTCAGTACTTC. Protein: CASSELAGGVQNIQYF.

The table lists this clonotype with a few counts. The rearrangement joins TRBV11-2 to TRBJ2-7; the D gene could be TRBD1 or TRBD2 (5 bases each). The CDR3 has 15 residues. Trimming took 5 bases from V and 2 from J, leaving 16 bases between them. Germline assignment: CDR1 SGHAT and CDR2 FQNNGV. The chain's CDR3 is CASSREGTPTYEQYF. The CDR3 nucleotides read TGTGCCAGCAGCCGAGAGGGGACGCCTACCTACGAGCAGTACTTC.

The rearrangement links TRBV12-3 or TRBV12-4 to TRBJ2-5; TRBD1 matches at 7 bases. The trim removed 6 bases at V and 4 bases at J, leaving 17 bases unmatched. The CDR3 totals 17 residues. The CDR3 region has the DNA TGTGCCAGCAGCCTTTGGGGGAAAGTGGGACAGATAGAGACCCAGTACTTC. It translates to CASSLWGKVGQIETQYF.

This clonotype showed up just a few times. The rearrangement uses TRBV27 and TRBJ2-4; 7 bases map to TRBD1. J was trimmed by 5 bases and V by 6 bases; bases with no gene match: 7. The CDR3 loop spans 14 amino acids. CDR1 MNHEY and CDR2 SMNVEV come from the germline V gene (reference sequence). The CDR3 sequence is CASSHTGAENIQYF. DNA of the CDR3: TGTGCCAGCAGCCATACAGGGGCTGAAAACATTCAGTACTTC.

The rearrangement uses TRBV5-1 and TRBJ2-7, with 12 bases identical to TRBD2. Trimming removed 3 bases from V and 2 bases from J; junction bases left unmatched: 6. This CDR3 spans 16 amino acids. Germline CDR1 is SGHRS and CDR2 is YFSETQ. The CDR3 DNA follows: TGCGCCAGCAGCTCATCCACTAGCGGGGGGACCTACGAGCAGTACTTC. Translating gives CASSSSTSGGTYEQYF. The complete variable domain, with remaining parts taken from reference TRBV5-1 and TRBJ2-7, reads KAGVTQTPRYLIKTRGQQVTLSCSPISGHRSVSWYQQTPGQGLQFLFEYFSETQRNKGNFPGRFSGRQFSNSRSEMNVSTLELGDSALYLCASSSSTSGGTYEQYFGPGTRLTVT.

The chain uses TRBV12-3 or TRBV12-4 and TRBJ2-1; D is ambiguous. With 6 bases removed from V and 4 bases from J, the gap between germline ends came to 16 bases. The CDR3 is made up of 15 amino acids. For the CDR3, the DNA is TGTGCCAGCAGCGGCTGGTTAGTAACGTACAATGAGCAGTTCTTC. It is translated as CASSGWLVTYNEQFF.

The chain carries TRBV12-3 or TRBV12-4 and TRBJ2-1, with D unresolved. The CDR3 is made up of 13 amino acids. With 2 bases removed from V and 5 bases from J, the gap between germline ends came to 7 bases. The CDR3 coding sequence is TGTGCCAGCAGTTTAATCACAGACAATGAGCAGTTCTTC. Amino acid sequence: CASSLITDNEQFF.

The chain links TRBV28 to TRBJ1-1; D unclear. In germline, CDR1 is MDHEN, CDR2 SYDVKM. V was pared by 0 bases and J by 1 base, with 3 bases between. CDR3 length: 13 residues. The CDR3 DNA is TGTGCCAGCAGTTTATGGAGGAACACTGAAGCTTTCTTT. Protein sequence: CASSLWRNTEAFF.

The chain couples TRBV10-3 to TRBJ2-3; the D is unclear. Trimming left V 6 bases short and J 0 bases short, with 7 bases between. This CDR3 has 13 amino acids. The germline V gene has CDR1 ENHRY and CDR2 SYGVKD. The CDR3 region has the DNA TGTGCCATCAGGATAGCTAGCACAGATACGCAGTATTTT. Translating it yields CAIRIASTDTQYF.

This clonotype was seen more than once but under ten times. The gene calls are TRBV12-3 or TRBV12-4 and TRBJ2-2; the match to TRBD1 covers 8 bases. The V and J ends lost 3 bases and 4 bases, in that order; junction bases with no gene match: 7. The CDR3 length is 16 residues. The CDR3 region is CASSFGQGALTGELFF. The CDR3 DNA follows: TGTGCCAGCAGTTTTGGGCAGGGGGCGCTCACCGGGGAGCTGTTTTTT.

This clonotype has a count of ten or more. The chain couples TRBV5-5 to TRBJ2-7; a possible D gene is TRBD2 (6 bases). The CDR3 is 16 residues long. The V gene lost 2 bases and the J gene lost 3 bases, with 18 bases spanning the gap. The germline V gene has CDR1 SGHKS and CDR2 YYEKEE (reference sequence). The CDR3 nucleotides read TGTGCCAGCAGCTTCTGGAGGCGGGACCTTAGCTACGAGCAGTACTTC. Its protein product is CASSFWRRDLSYEQYF.

The chain uses TRBV25-1 and TRBJ1-1; D is perhaps TRBD1 (5 bases). Trimming took off 2 bases at V and 1 base at J, with 11 bases between the two ends. The CDR3 runs 15 residues. In germline, CDR1 is MGHDK, CDR2 SYGVNS. In nucleotides, the CDR3 is TGTGCCAGCAGTGAAGCCCCGACAGAGAACACTGAAGCTTTCTTT. Encoded protein: CASSEAPTENTEAFF.

V and J are TRBV6-5 and TRBJ1-4; the match to TRBD1 covers 9 bases. V was clipped by 5 bases and J by 3 bases; unmatched bases: 10. Germline lookup yields CDR1 MNHEY and CDR2 SVGAGI. The CDR3 is 17 residues long. DNA of the CDR3: TGTGCCAGCAGTCCAGAGAACAGGGGGCCGGCTAATGAAAAACTGTTTTTT. Amino acid sequence: CASSPENRGPANEKLFF.

In its sample, this clonotype was seen a few times. V gene TRBV7-9 combines with J gene TRBJ1-1, with 8 bases that match TRBD1. With V trimmed by 5 bases and J by 4 bases, 12 bases remained unmatched. Germline CDR1 SEHNR, CDR2 FQNEAQ (reference sequence). The CDR3 totals 16 residues. CDR3 loop: CASSPEVRGLGTEAFF. DNA of the CDR3: TGTGCCAGCAGCCCCGAAGTCAGGGGGCTGGGCACTGAAGCTTTCTTT.

V and J are TRBV20-1 and TRBJ2-5; D remains ambiguous. Trimming took off 8 bases at V and 5 bases at J, with 15 bases between the two ends. This CDR3 is built from 12 residues. Germline V gene lookup returns CDR1 DFQATT and CDR2 SNEGSKA (reference sequence). The CDR3 protein is CSPLSKAETQYF. As DNA, the CDR3 is TGCAGTCCCCTTTCTAAGGCTGAGACCCAGTACTTC.

This clonotype was detected a few times. V gene TRBV5-1 combines with J gene TRBJ1-1; D is possibly TRBD1 (5 bases). The CDR3 is 15 residues long. The germline V and J ends were trimmed by 0 bases and 0 bases, with 9 bases remaining between them. Germline CDR1 reads SGHRS; CDR2 reads YFSETQ. In nucleotides, the CDR3 is TGCGCCAGCAGCTTGGTGGGACCGATGAACACTGAAGCTTTCTTT. Its translation is CASSLVGPMNTEAFF.

This clonotype was counted only a few times. The rearrangement links TRBV7-9 to TRBJ2-3; 14 positions match TRBD2. Germline CDR1 SEHNR, CDR2 FQNEAQ (reference sequence). This CDR3 is 15 amino acids long. V shed 5 bases, J shed 4 bases, and the junction held 2 bases outside the gene matches. The CDR3 region has the DNA TGTGCCAGCAGCGGGACTAGCGGGAGTGCAGATACGCAGTATTTT. Translated: CASSGTSGSADTQYF.

The chain has TRBV12-3 or TRBV12-4 and TRBJ2-1; TRBD2 matches at 7 bases. The V segment lost 5 bases and the J segment 0 bases; nucleotides outside the gene matches: 10. This CDR3 is 17 amino acids long. The CDR3 here is CASSTRLAPSSYNEQFF. As DNA, the CDR3 is TGTGCCAGCAGTACCCGACTAGCACCCAGCTCCTACAATGAGCAGTTCTTC.

A few counts support this clonotype. This chain connects TRBV15 to TRBJ2-3; either TRBD1 or TRBD2 may fit D (6 bases each). The germline V gene encodes CDR1 LNHNV and CDR2 YYDKDF (reference sequence). V lost 1 base and J 2 bases, leaving 10 bases between the germline ends. The CDR3 spans 15 residues. The CDR3 here is CATSRAGGHTDTQYF. CDR3 nucleotide sequence: TGTGCCACCAGCAGAGCCGGGGGCCACACAGATACGCAGTATTTT.

This chain links TRBV10-3 with TRBJ2-5; unclear D gene. Germline CDR1 is ENHRY and CDR2 is SYGVKD. The V gene lost 3 bases and the J gene lost 13 bases, with 15 bases spanning the gap. This CDR3 is 12 amino acids long. The CDR3 sequence: CAISDIRGPPYF. DNA for the CDR3: TGTGCCATCAGTGACATTCGCGGTCCCCCGTACTTC.

The CDR3 loop reads CASSLGPAGNYNEQFF. DNA of the CDR3: TGTGCCAGCAGCTTAGGGCCAGCGGGAAACTACAATGAGCAGTTCTTC. J is TRBJ2-1 and V is TRBV7-9; 7 bases are a match to TRBD2. Trimming at V came to 1 base and at J to 3 bases, leaving 6 bases not matched to a gene. The germline gives CDR1 SEHNR, CDR2 FQNEAQ (reference sequence). The CDR3 is 16 amino acids.

The chain carries TRBV20-1 and TRBJ2-3, with TRBD2 identical over 10 bases. The CDR3 consists of 14 residues. Germline V CDR1 and CDR2: DFQATT, SNEGSKA (reference sequence). The trim removed 7 bases at V and 2 bases at J, leaving 6 bases unmatched. The CDR3 reads CSGAGGPNTDTQYF. The CDR3 region has the DNA TGCAGTGGAGCGGGAGGGCCGAACACAGATACGCAGTATTTT.

In this sample, this clonotype turned up a few times. The genes are TRBV6-5 and TRBJ1-2; D is possibly TRBD1 (6 bases). CDR1 and CDR2 (germline): MNHEY, SVGAGI. The CDR3 loop spans 17 amino acids. V was shortened by 6 bases and J by 5 bases, with 25 bases between the two germline ends. The CDR3 DNA reads as TGTGCCAGCAGCCGTACCCCCGGCGGGGGCGTCGCGTATGGCTACACCTTC. Translated: CASSRTPGGGVAYGYTF.

This clonotype has a handful of counts. This chain joins TRBV12-3 or TRBV12-4 and TRBJ2-1; 12 nucleotides match TRBD1. This CDR3 has 20 amino acids. The junction had 18 bases not matched to a gene; V was cut back by 8 bases and J by 1 base. CDR3 sequence (DNA): TGTGCCAGCGTCAACCACCCCGGGACAGGGGGCGCAGGGTCCTACAATGAGCAGTTCTTC. Protein: CASVNHPGTGGAGSYNEQFF.